This TCR beta chain emerged from a study of radiation and T cells in renal cell carcinoma. General study points: Baseline intratumoral clonotype presence is unknown without pretreatment biopsies.

The protocol was immunoSEQ multiplex PCR, while the TCRdb copy is restricted to in-frame clones and leaves out a portion. The data hold more than 120,000 clones, with 70% to 90% observed a single time. For this clone: Its antigen is currently unknown.

The time point is: blood 4 weeks post-SBRT, at nephrectomy. Treatment described: 15 Gy SBRT to primary tumor, nephrectomy 4 weeks later. This material consisted of blood, taken from a patient whose treatment included radiotherapy and nephrectomy. The sequence was obtained from a woman in her forties or fifties with renal cell carcinoma.

The CDR3 DNA sequence: TGTGCCAGCAGCTCGAATCCGGGACATCGAACTTCCAATTCACCCCTCCACTTT. This encodes CASSSNPGHRTSNSPLHF. The V gene is TRBV7-9, the J gene TRBJ1-6, with D maybe TRBD1 (6 bases). CDR3 size: 18 residues. Trimming pared 4 bases from V and 7 bases from J, leaving 23 bases between. The germline V gene encodes CDR1 SEHNR and CDR2 FQNEAQ (reference sequence). Combining the CDR3 with reference TRBV7-9 and TRBJ1-6 gives the whole variable domain DTGVSQNPRHKITKRGQNVTFRCDPISEHNRLYWYRQTLGQGPEFLTYFQNEAQLEKSRLLSDRFSAERPKGSFSTLEIQRTEQGDSAMYLCASSSNPGHRTSNSPLHFGNGTRLTVT.